This T cell receptor beta chain was sequenced for a study of T cell responses to AZD1222 COVID-19 vaccine. Profiling relied on immunoSEQ multiplex PCR, and the TCRdb table lists in-frame clones only, not all of them. The top ten hold 0.95% to 1% of the sample, which has roughly 190,000 clones, just over 90% seen once. The CDR3 has 14 residues. Per the germline V gene, CDR1 is MNHEY and CDR2 is SMNVEV (reference sequence). The V end lost 2 bases, the J end lost 10 bases, and 15 bases lay between the germline ends. Study-wide findings and caveats: There were mostly white British donors and more females than males, and clonal diversity was possibly underestimated. The reported proportion of spike-specific TCRs targeting unmutated variant regions was nearly half. CD4 TCRs covered the whole spike, strongest at regions 160-218 and 743-854.

About this clone itself: Antigen unknown.

The chain couples TRBV27 to TRBJ2-1; D is uncertain. The sample here was peripheral blood, taken on day 0 of AZD1222 vaccination. The clonotype comes from an adult in good health. CDR3 DNA: TGTGCCAGCAGTTTAGCGATGACGACACGGGAGCAGTTCTTC. Translating gives CASSLAMTTREQFF.